This T cell receptor beta chain was captured in a study of blood T cell repertoires in COVID-19. The overall study: Whether acute or convalescent, the COVID-19 samples came from the United States, Italy and Spain. Sources were T cells, B-cell-depleted T cells, or PBMCs; the material itself was cDNA or gDNA.

This clone was seen only once. The CDR3 has 15 amino acids. The J segment lost 4 bases and the V segment lost 5 bases, leaving 8 bases of the junction unmatched. The germline V gene encodes CDR1 SGHAT and CDR2 FQNNGV. The repertoire was sequenced with immunoSEQ multiplex PCR; TCRdb's copy has only in-frame clones and lacks some. Of about 170,000 clones in the sample, about 88% were seen once. The chain carries TRBV11-2 and TRBJ1-2; the match to TRBD1 covers 9 bases. This TCR was recovered from a man aged 55 to 69 with acute or convalescent COVID-19. The sample consisted of peripheral blood. The CDR3 is CASSTNRGQSYGYTF. CDR3 in DNA: TGTGCCAGCAGCACTAACAGGGGGCAGAGCTATGGCTACACCTTC. Looking up the rest from reference TRBV11-2 and TRBJ1-2 gives the full variable domain: EAGVAQSPRYKIIEKRQSVAFWCNPISGHATLYWYQQILGQGPKLLIQFQNNGVVDDSQLPKDRFSAERLKGVDSTLKIQPAKLEDSAVYLCASSTNRGQSYGYTFGSGTRLTVV.